The sequence of this T cell receptor beta chain was determined in a study of T cells in Graves' hyperthyroidism and ophthalmopathy. Overall study results and limits: In the analysis, a 13 V-J model separated ophthalmopathy from stable hyperthyroidism. Ophthalmopathy, as predicted by the model, came a median about seven months after the prediction.

Authors of the study amplified TCR beta CDR3 regions from RNA transcripts. Primed by the HTBI set, a first-round RT-PCR was run on the TCR CDR3. TCRdb recomputed calls from the multiplex PCR reads with MiXCR, one row per CDR3 protein. The sample shows a few hundred thousand distinct CDR3 sequences, 15% to 18% of them seen only once. In its sample, this clonotype was seen many times. Its antigen is not known. Patients aged 18 to 65 had newly diagnosed hyperthyroidism lasting under 2 months. The PBMCs were taken from over 9.5 ml of fresh peripheral blood. V lost 3 bases and J lost 4, with 12 bases in between. Germline CDR1 KGHSH, CDR2 LQKENI. The CDR3 sequence is 15 residues long.

The sequence was collected from a woman aged 18-35 years with Graves' hyperthyroidism. Specimen: blood. The V call is TRBV18, the J call TRBJ1-4; maybe TRBD1 (5 bases). The CDR3 here is CASSPAEGNNEKLFF. The CDR3 DNA follows: TGTGCCAGCTCACCCGCCGAGGGGAATAATGAAAAACTGTTTTTT.